Presented here are 28 T cell receptor beta chains from one specimen sequenced in a study of cytomegalovirus exposure and HLA in healthy donors. TCRdb's table, derived via immunoSEQ multiplex PCR, lists solely in-frame clones and lacks some. The data hold roughly 70,000 clones, with about 90% observed a single time. The sequencing input was PBMCs. The receptor set was obtained from a woman aged 18-30 years in good health and CMV-seropositive.

This chain uses TRBV6-5 with TRBJ2-1, with 8 nucleotides matching TRBD2. The CDR3 loop spans 15 amino acids. The ends lost 4 bases at V and 6 bases at J; junction bases unmatched: 8. Germline loops: CDR1 MNHEY, CDR2 SVGAGI. CDR3 residues: CASSLEAGDLNEQFF. DNA of the CDR3: TGTGCCAGCAGTTTGGAAGCGGGAGATCTCAATGAGCAGTTCTTC.

The rearrangement joins TRBV6-6 to TRBJ1-1, with D maybe TRBD1 (5 bases). V lost 0 bases and J lost 11, with 13 bases in between. CDR1 is MNHNY, CDR2 SVGAGI, per germline (reference sequence). This CDR3 comprises 13 residues. Written as DNA, the CDR3 is TGTGCCAGCAGTTACTCGCAGGGATCCAGGGCTTTCTTT. Amino acids: CASSYSQGSRAFF.

The chain employs TRBV19 and TRBJ2-2; 7 nucleotides line up with TRBD2. The V gene's germline CDR1 is LNHDA and CDR2 SQIVND (reference sequence). The CDR3 contains 16 residues. The V and J ends lost 8 bases and 2 bases, in that order; junction bases with no gene match: 11. CDR3 region: CASGRWRELNTGELFF. In DNA, the CDR3 is TGTGCCAGTGGAAGGTGGCGGGAGTTAAACACCGGGGAGCTGTTTTTT. Looking up the rest from reference TRBV19 and TRBJ2-2 gives the full variable domain: DGGITQSPKYLFRKEGQNVTLSCEQNLNHDAMYWYRQDPGQGLRLIYYSQIVNDFQKGDIAEGYSVSREKKESFPLTVTSAQKNPTAFYLCASGRWRELNTGELFFGEGSRLTVL.

The chain combines TRBV28 with TRBJ2-1; 9 nucleotides align to TRBD1. CDR1 MDHEN and CDR2 SYDVKM come from the germline V gene. Trimming at V came to 2 bases and at J to 5 bases, leaving 4 bases not matched to a gene. This CDR3 comprises 15 residues. The CDR3 reads CASSLPGQGNNEQFF. The CDR3 DNA is TGTGCCAGCAGTTTACCGGGACAGGGAAACAATGAGCAGTTCTTC.

The rearrangement uses TRBV9 and TRBJ2-2; D remains ambiguous. The germline CDR1 and CDR2 sequences are SGDLS and YYNGEE. Between the trimmed V and J ends, which lost 3 bases and 6 bases, there was a span of 6 bases. The CDR3 runs to 12 residues. The CDR3 is CASSGPPGELFF. CDR3 coding DNA: TGTGCCAGCAGCGGTCCTCCCGGGGAGCTGTTTTTT.

The rearrangement uses TRBV28 and TRBJ1-6; 8 nucleotides agree with TRBD1. This CDR3 is 16 amino acids long. Losses at the gene ends were 2 bases for V and 7 bases for J; bases not matched to a gene: 7. Germline lookup yields CDR1 MDHEN and CDR2 SYDVKM. CDR3 region: CASSLSQGAGNSPLHF. Here the CDR3 DNA reads TGTGCCAGCAGTTTAAGTCAGGGGGCAGGGAATTCACCCCTCCACTTT.

This chain joins TRBV15 and TRBJ2-1; 11 bases align to TRBD2. CDR3 length: 15 residues. V shed 1 base and J 8 bases; nucleotides not matched to a gene: 4. The V gene's germline CDR1 is LNHNV and CDR2 YYDKDF (reference sequence). CDR3 DNA sequence: TGTGCCACCAGCAGAGCTAGCGGGAGGTCCGATGAGCAGTTCTTC. Translating gives CATSRASGRSDEQFF.

This clone was seen only a few times. The chain joins TRBV19 to TRBJ1-5; TRBD1 is a possible D gene (6 bases). The CDR3 spans 14 residues. V lost 9 bases to trimming and J lost 4 bases, with 16 bases between them. CDR1 is LNHDA, CDR2 SQIVND, per germline (reference sequence). CDR3 coding DNA: TGTGCCAGCGATAGCGCAGGGACAAATCAGCCCCAGCATTTT. It translates to CASDSAGTNQPQHF.

The genes are TRBV10-2 and TRBJ1-2; 7 bases match TRBD1. The CDR3 loop spans 16 amino acids. The V and J ends lost 6 bases and 0 bases, in that order; junction bases with no gene match: 10. The V gene's germline CDR1 is WSHSY and CDR2 SAAADI. The CDR3 DNA follows: TGCGCCAGCAGAGGACAGGCCGAGAGGACTAACTATGGCTACACCTTC. Protein sequence: CASRGQAERTNYGYTF.

This chain uses TRBV1 with TRBJ1-4; the table's D gene call, TRBD1, was not cross checked with the DNA. TRBV1 is a documented pseudogene. The CDR3 spans 12 residues. The CDR3 DNA reads as TGCACCAGGGACAGGGATGGGGAAAAACTGTTTTTT. This encodes CTRDRDGEKLFF.

This chain links TRBV7-9 with TRBJ2-2, with D possibly TRBD2 on 6 matching bases. Germline V CDR1 and CDR2: SEHNR, FQNEAQ (reference sequence). Trimming cost V 3 bases and J 5 bases, with 10 bases left between them. The CDR3 is 14 amino acids. CDR3 in DNA: TGTGCCAGCAGCTTCCTGGGGGGAACCGGGGAGCTGTTTTTT. Protein: CASSFLGGTGELFF.

The CDR3 nucleotides read TGTGCCAGCAGCTCAGGGATTCCAAATCAGCCCCAGCATTTT. Residues: CASSSGIPNQPQHF. The rearrangement links TRBV28 to TRBJ1-5; possible D gene TRBD1, 5 bases. CDR1 is MDHEN and CDR2 is SYDVKM in the germline V gene. CDR3 length: 14 amino acids. V lost 6 bases and J 4 bases, leaving 13 bases between the germline ends.

This sequence joins TRBV7-9 and TRBJ1-1; unclear D gene. Trimming left V 7 bases short and J 2 bases short, with 11 bases between. The V gene's germline CDR1 is SEHNR and CDR2 FQNEAQ (reference sequence). CDR3 length: 13 residues. The CDR3 loop is CASMSEGNTEAFF. The CDR3 DNA reads TGTGCCAGCATGTCAGAGGGAAACACTGAAGCTTTCTTT.

The J gene is TRBJ2-5, the V gene TRBV30, with TRBD2 as a possible D gene (6 bases). Germline CDR1 is GTSNPN and CDR2 is SVGIG (reference sequence). This CDR3 has 13 amino acids. Between the trimmed V and J ends, which lost 5 bases and 5 bases, there was a span of 15 bases. The CDR3 nucleotides read TGTGCCTGGGGAGTGGGGGACTGGGAGACCCAGTACTTC. This codes for CAWGVGDWETQYF.

This clone was seen just once. The V call is TRBV4-3, the J call TRBJ1-1, with 9 bases matching TRBD1. The CDR3 loop spans 15 amino acids. Germline trimming cut 4 bases from V and 4 bases from J; bases unmatched to any gene: 7. The V gene's germline CDR1 is LGHNA and CDR2 YSLEER. The CDR3 sequence: CASSPRDRAGTEAFF. DNA for the CDR3: TGCGCCAGCAGCCCGCGGGACAGGGCGGGCACTGAAGCTTTCTTT.

This chain connects TRBV29-1 to TRBJ2-1, with 7 bases lining up with TRBD2. CDR1 and CDR2 from the germline V gene are SQVTM and ANQGSEA. Trimming cost V 5 bases and J 4 bases; bases outside gene matches: 5. This CDR3 has 13 amino acids. CDR3: CSVRAGDYNEQFF. For the CDR3, the DNA is TGCAGCGTTCGCGCGGGGGATTACAATGAGCAGTTCTTC.

This sequence joins TRBV19 and TRBJ2-6; no firm D call. The V end lost 0 bases, the J end lost 1 base, and 10 bases lay between the germline ends. Germline V gives CDR1 LNHDA, CDR2 SQIVND (reference sequence). The CDR3 length is 17 residues. The CDR3 loop is CASSIDTIRSGANVLTF. The CDR3, as DNA: TGTGCCAGTAGTATAGACACCATTCGGTCTGGGGCCAACGTCCTGACTTTC. Full variable domain (remainder filled in from reference TRBV19 and TRBJ2-6): DGGITQSPKYLFRKEGQNVTLSCEQNLNHDAMYWYRQDPGQGLRLIYYSQIVNDFQKGDIAEGYSVSREKKESFPLTVTSAQKNPTAFYLCASSIDTIRSGANVLTFGAGSRLTVL.

The J gene is TRBJ1-5, the V gene TRBV9; possibly TRBD1 for D (6 bases). The CDR3 extends over 15 amino acids. The germline CDR1 and CDR2 sequences are SGDLS and YYNGEE. Between the trimmed V and J ends, which lost 3 bases and 4 bases, there was a span of 14 bases. In nucleotides, the CDR3 is TGTGCCAGCAGCGAGGGGGGGGGTGCGAATCAGCCCCAGCATTTT. It is translated as CASSEGGGANQPQHF. The full variable domain, completed using reference TRBV9 and TRBJ1-5, is DSGVTQTPKHLITATGQRVTLRCSPRSGDLSVYWYQQSLDQGLQFLIQYYNGEERAKGNILERFSAQQFPDLHSELNLSSLELGDSALYFCASSEGGGANQPQHFGDGTRLSIL.

The rearrangement links TRBV7-2 to TRBJ1-2; TRBD1 might be the D (6 bases). With 5 bases removed from V and 2 bases from J, the gap between germline ends came to 12 bases. There are 14 residues in the CDR3. From germline, CDR1 is SGHTA and CDR2 FQGNSA. The CDR3 reads CASSPYRVNYGYTF. The CDR3 nucleotides are TGTGCCAGCAGCCCCTACAGGGTAAACTATGGCTACACCTTC.

V is TRBV5-4 and J is TRBJ1-2; D remains unclear. Trimming shortened V by 0 bases and J by 4 bases, and 19 bases separated the two germline ends. Germline V CDR1 and CDR2: SGHNT, YYREEE (reference sequence). The CDR3 contains 17 residues. CDR3 sequence: CASSLGLTTSPIYGYTF. In nucleotides, the CDR3 is TGTGCCAGCAGCTTGGGGCTTACCACCTCACCGATCTATGGCTACACCTTC.

V gene TRBV29-1 combines with J gene TRBJ2-3; 8 nucleotides align to TRBD2. The CDR3 covers 14 residues. Germline V gene lookup returns CDR1 SQVTM and CDR2 ANQGSEA. V lost 4 bases, J lost 6 bases, and 9 bases stayed unmatched. The CDR3: CSVGGAGVSDTQYF. The CDR3 DNA is TGCAGCGTTGGGGGAGCGGGAGTGTCTGATACGCAGTATTTT.

The genes are TRBV4-2 and TRBJ2-3, with TRBD2 as a possible D gene (5 bases). CDR1 is LGHNA, CDR2 YNFKEQ, per germline. The CDR3 covers 15 residues. Trimming cost V 2 bases and J 5 bases, with 14 bases left between them. In DNA form, the CDR3 reads TGTGCCAGCAGCCAAACTACTAGTGGGGTAGATACGCAGTATTTT. Its translation is CASSQTTSGVDTQYF.

About this clone: Relative to the germline gene, one junction end is altered; a read error may explain this. The CDR3 coding sequence is TGTGCCAGCAGTTCCCGACTAGCGGGAGCCAGAAACATTCAGTACTTC. Translation: CASSSRLAGARNIQYF. The chain has TRBV28 and TRBJ2-4; 12 bases match TRBD2. The CDR3 is made up of 16 amino acids. Germline lookup yields CDR1 MDHEN and CDR2 SYDVKM.

The chain is built from TRBV28 and TRBJ2-7; D possibly corresponds to TRBD2 (5 bases). V gave up 3 bases and J gave up 0 bases, with 15 bases separating them. This CDR3 is built from 16 residues. Per the germline V gene, CDR1 is MDHEN and CDR2 is SYDVKM. CDR3 loop: CASSFSPDWRSYEQYF. The CDR3 DNA follows: TGTGCCAGCAGTTTCTCCCCGGACTGGCGCTCCTACGAGCAGTACTTC.

This clone has just one count. The J gene is TRBJ2-2, the V gene TRBV2, with TRBD2 matching over 7 bases. The CDR3 sequence is 13 residues long. V shed 7 bases and J 6 bases; nucleotides not matched to a gene: 5. Germline V gene data show CDR1 as SNHLY and CDR2 as FYNNEI. The CDR3 spells CASMGGIAGELFF. For the CDR3, the DNA is TGTGCCAGCATGGGGGGGATAGCCGGGGAGCTGTTTTTT.

The genes are TRBV2 and TRBJ2-7, with D perhaps TRBD1 (6 bases). The V and J ends lost 7 bases and 6 bases respectively, with 16 bases between them. The CDR3 runs 13 residues. The germline V gene has CDR1 SNHLY and CDR2 FYNNEI. The CDR3 DNA reads TGTGCCAGCACTGCAGGGGTACGTTCCGAGCAGTACTTC. It is translated as CASTAGVRSEQYF.

The chain links TRBV28 to TRBJ2-3; a weak D match, TRBD1 (5 bases). Germline V gene lookup returns CDR1 MDHEN and CDR2 SYDVKM. The V end was cut by 6 bases, the J end by 0 bases, with 10 bases between. The CDR3 has 14 amino acids. CDR3 sequence: CASRQDPSTDTQYF. CDR3 DNA sequence: TGTGCCAGCAGACAGGACCCTAGCACAGATACGCAGTATTTT.

The genes are TRBV28 and TRBJ2-2; 11 bases are a match to TRBD2. The length of the CDR3 is 17 residues. After removal of 2 bases from V and 0 bases from J, the junction contained 2 bases not matched to a gene. Germline V gene sequence: CDR1 MDHEN, CDR2 SYDVKM. The CDR3 loop reads CASSLEGLAANTGELFF. The CDR3 DNA follows: TGTGCCAGCAGTTTAGAGGGACTAGCGGCGAACACCGGGGAGCTGTTTTTT.